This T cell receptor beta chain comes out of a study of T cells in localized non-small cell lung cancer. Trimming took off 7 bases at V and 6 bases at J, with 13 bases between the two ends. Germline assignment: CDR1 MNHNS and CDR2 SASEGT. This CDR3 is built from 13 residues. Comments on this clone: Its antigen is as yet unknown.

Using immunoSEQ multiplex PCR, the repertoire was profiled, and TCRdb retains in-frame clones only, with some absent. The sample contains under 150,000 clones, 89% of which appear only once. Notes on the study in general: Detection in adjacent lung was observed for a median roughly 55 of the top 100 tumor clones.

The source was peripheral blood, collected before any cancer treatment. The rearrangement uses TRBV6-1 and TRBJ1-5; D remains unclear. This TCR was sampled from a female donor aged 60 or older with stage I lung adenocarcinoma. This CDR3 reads CASTDMVAQPQHF. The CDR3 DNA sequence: TGTGCCAGCACCGACATGGTCGCTCAGCCCCAGCATTTT.